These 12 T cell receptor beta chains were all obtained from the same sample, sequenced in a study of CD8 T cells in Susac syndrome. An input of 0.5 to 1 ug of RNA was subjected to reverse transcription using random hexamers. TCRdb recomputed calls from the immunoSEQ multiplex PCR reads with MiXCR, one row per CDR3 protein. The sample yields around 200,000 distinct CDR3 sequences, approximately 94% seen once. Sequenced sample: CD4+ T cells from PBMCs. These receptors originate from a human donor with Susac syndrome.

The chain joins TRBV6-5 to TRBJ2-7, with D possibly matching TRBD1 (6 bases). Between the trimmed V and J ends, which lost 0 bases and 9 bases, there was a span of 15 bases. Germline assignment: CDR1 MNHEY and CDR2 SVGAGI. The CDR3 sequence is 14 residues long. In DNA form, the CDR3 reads TGTGCCAGCAGTTACTCGACCAGGGGTTCCAGGCAGTACTTC. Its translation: CASSYSTRGSRQYF.

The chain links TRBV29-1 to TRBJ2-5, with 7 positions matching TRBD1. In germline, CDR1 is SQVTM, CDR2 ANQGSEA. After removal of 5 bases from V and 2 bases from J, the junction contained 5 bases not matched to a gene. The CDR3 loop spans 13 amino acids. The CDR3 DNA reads TGCAGCGTTACGACAGGGATACAAGAGACCCAGTACTTC. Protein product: CSVTTGIQETQYF.

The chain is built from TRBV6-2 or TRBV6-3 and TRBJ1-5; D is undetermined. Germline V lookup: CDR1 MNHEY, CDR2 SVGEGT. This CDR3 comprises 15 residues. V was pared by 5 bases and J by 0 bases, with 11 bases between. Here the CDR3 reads CASSTYTYSNQPQHF. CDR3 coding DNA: TGTGCCAGCAGTACTTACACCTATAGCAATCAGCCCCAGCATTTT.

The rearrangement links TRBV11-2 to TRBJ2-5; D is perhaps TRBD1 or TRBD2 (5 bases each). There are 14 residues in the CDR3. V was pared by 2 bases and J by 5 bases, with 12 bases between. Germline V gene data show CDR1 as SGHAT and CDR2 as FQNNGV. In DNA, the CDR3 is TGTGCCAGCAGCTTACTACGGGGCCGGGAGACCCAGTACTTC. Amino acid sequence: CASSLLRGRETQYF.

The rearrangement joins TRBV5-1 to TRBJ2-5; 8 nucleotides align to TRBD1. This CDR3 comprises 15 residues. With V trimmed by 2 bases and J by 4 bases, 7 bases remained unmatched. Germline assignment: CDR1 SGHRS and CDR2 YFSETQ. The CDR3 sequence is CASSFMGDRGETQYF. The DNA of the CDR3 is TGCGCCAGCAGCTTTATGGGCGACAGGGGAGAGACCCAGTACTTC.

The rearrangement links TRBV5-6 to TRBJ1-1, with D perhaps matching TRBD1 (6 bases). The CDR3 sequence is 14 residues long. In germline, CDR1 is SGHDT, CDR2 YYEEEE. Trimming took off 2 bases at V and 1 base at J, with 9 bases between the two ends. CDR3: CASSFGRGNTEAFF. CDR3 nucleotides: TGTGCCAGCAGCTTTGGCAGGGGGAACACTGAAGCTTTCTTT.

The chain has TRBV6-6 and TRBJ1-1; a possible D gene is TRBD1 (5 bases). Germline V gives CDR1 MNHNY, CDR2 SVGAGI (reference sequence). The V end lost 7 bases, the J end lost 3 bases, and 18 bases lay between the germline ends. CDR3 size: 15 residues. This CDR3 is CASNRRGGTDTEAFF. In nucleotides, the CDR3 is TGTGCCAGCAACCGACGGGGGGGTACGGACACTGAAGCTTTCTTT.

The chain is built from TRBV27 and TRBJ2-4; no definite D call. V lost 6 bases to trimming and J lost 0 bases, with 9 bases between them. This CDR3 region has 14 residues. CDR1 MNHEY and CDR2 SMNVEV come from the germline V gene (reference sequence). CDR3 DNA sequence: TGTGCCAGCAGGACGAATATAGCCAAAAACATTCAGTACTTC. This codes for CASRTNIAKNIQYF.

The CDR3 DNA reads TGTGCCAGCACCTCCGCGGACAGGGTCTACGAGCAGTACTTC. It codes for CASTSADRVYEQYF. The chain carries TRBV6-6 and TRBJ2-7; 8 nucleotides match TRBD1. The CDR3 extends over 14 amino acids. With V trimmed by 7 bases and J by 3 bases, 8 bases remained unmatched. Germline lookup yields CDR1 MNHNY and CDR2 SVGAGI (reference sequence).

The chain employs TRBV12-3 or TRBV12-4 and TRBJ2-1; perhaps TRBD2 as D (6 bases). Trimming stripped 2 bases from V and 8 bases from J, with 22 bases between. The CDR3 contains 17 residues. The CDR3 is CASSLSGSGGLFDEQFF. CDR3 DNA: TGTGCCAGCAGTTTAAGTGGTAGCGGAGGTCTGTTCGATGAGCAGTTCTTC.

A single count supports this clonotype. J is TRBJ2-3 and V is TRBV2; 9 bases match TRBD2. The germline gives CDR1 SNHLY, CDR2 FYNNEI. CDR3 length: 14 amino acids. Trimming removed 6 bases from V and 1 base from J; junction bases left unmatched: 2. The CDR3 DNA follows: TGTGCCAGCAGAGTAGCGGGGGGCACAGATACGCAGTATTTT. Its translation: CASRVAGGTDTQYF.

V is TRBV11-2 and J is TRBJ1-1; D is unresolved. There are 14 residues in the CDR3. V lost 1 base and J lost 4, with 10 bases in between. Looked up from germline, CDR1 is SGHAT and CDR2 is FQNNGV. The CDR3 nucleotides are TGTGCCAGCAGCTTAGTAGGGTCGGTCACTGAAGCTTTCTTT. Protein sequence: CASSLVGSVTEAFF.